What follows are 10 T cell receptor beta chains derived from one specimen sequenced in a study of blood T cells in healthy people across ages. Alongside a J-beta primer mix, a sample-barcoded 5' primer served in a second PCR lasting roughly 6 to 11 cycles. TCRdb reanalysed the 5' RACE reads using MiXCR and keeps one entry per CDR3 protein. This sample carries about a million distinct CDR3 sequences, roughly 50% of them seen once, and the ten largest clones take 20% to 25%. Sequencing input: blood. Source of these receptors: a woman aged 60-75 years in good health.

A note on this clonotype: Relative to the germline gene, one junction end is altered; a read error may explain this. This chain links TRBV28 with TRBJ1-2, with D unresolved. The CDR3 has 12 amino acids. Germline assignment: CDR1 MDHEN and CDR2 SYDVKM. In nucleotides, the CDR3 is TGTGCCATCAGTCAAGATAACTATGGCTACACCTTC. Translation gives CAISQDNYGYTF.

This clonotype was counted between two and nine times. V usage is TRBV29-1 and J usage is TRBJ2-6; a possible D gene is TRBD2 (5 bases). The V end lost 3 bases, the J end lost 4 bases, and 7 bases lay between the germline ends. The CDR3 covers 13 residues. Germline CDR1 SQVTM, CDR2 ANQGSEA. The CDR3, as DNA: TGCAGCGTTGATAGCGCGGGGGCCAACGTCCTGACTTTC. This codes for CSVDSAGANVLTF.

This clonotype has more than one count but fewer than ten. This sequence joins TRBV12-3 or TRBV12-4 and TRBJ2-6, with 7 bases aligning to TRBD1. The V segment lost 5 bases and the J segment 2 bases; nucleotides outside the gene matches: 12. The CDR3 runs 18 residues. The CDR3 here is CASSPFRDRGTGANVLTF. CDR3 DNA sequence: TGTGCCAGCAGTCCTTTCCGGGACAGAGGGACTGGGGCCAACGTCCTGACTTTC.

This clonotype was picked up a small number of times. The chain carries TRBV12-5 and TRBJ2-5, with D maybe TRBD1 (5 bases). The CDR3 sequence is 15 residues long. Looked up from germline, CDR1 is LGHNT and CDR2 is FRNRAP. Trimming pared 0 bases from V and 1 base from J, leaving 9 bases between. In DNA, the CDR3 is TGTGCTAGTGGTTTGGTACAGGATTTCCAAGAGACCCAGTACTTC. Protein product: CASGLVQDFQETQYF.

This chain connects TRBV15 to TRBJ2-3; D remains unclear. The V end lost 0 bases, the J end lost 4 bases, and 11 bases lay between the germline ends. Germline CDR1 LNHNV, CDR2 YYDKDF (reference sequence). The CDR3 spans 15 residues. The CDR3 here is CATSRDVVASDTQYF. The CDR3 DNA sequence: TGTGCCACCAGCAGAGATGTAGTAGCATCAGATACGCAGTATTTT.

The rearrangement uses TRBV4-3 and TRBJ2-7; 10 bases are a match to TRBD2. The CDR3 loop spans 14 amino acids. V shed 5 bases and J 4 bases; nucleotides not matched to a gene: 5. CDR1 is LGHNA and CDR2 is YSLEER in the germline V gene. The CDR3 is CASSNLAGGYEQYF. In nucleotides, the CDR3 is TGCGCCAGCAGCAACTTAGCGGGAGGTTACGAGCAGTACTTC.

This clonotype was observed a handful of times. This CDR3 reads CASSDFKTTEDTQYF. The CDR3 coding sequence is TGTGCCAGCTCCGACTTTAAGACTACCGAAGATACGCAGTATTTT. This chain joins TRBV2 and TRBJ2-3, with D possibly being TRBD2 (5 bases). V was pared by 8 bases and J by 5 bases, with 20 bases between. The germline V gene has CDR1 SNHLY and CDR2 FYNNEI. The CDR3 is 15 residues long.

The chain uses TRBV20-1 and TRBJ2-3; no firm D call. Germline V gene data show CDR1 as DFQATT and CDR2 as SNEGSKA (reference sequence). The CDR3 has 12 residues. Here the CDR3 reads CRDLASTDTQYF. In DNA form, the CDR3 reads TGCAGGGACCTGGCAAGCACAGATACGCAGTATTTT.

The chain is built from TRBV20-1 and TRBJ2-1, with D unresolved. The CDR3 runs to 12 residues. CDR1 and CDR2 from the germline V gene are DFQATT and SNEGSKA (reference sequence). Trimming left V 3 bases short and J 6 bases short, with 9 bases between. Here the CDR3 reads CSASNIANEQFF. The DNA for the CDR3 is TGCAGTGCTAGCAACATTGCCAATGAGCAGTTCTTC.

This clonotype was seen a handful of times. The rearrangement uses TRBV27 and TRBJ1-2; possible D gene TRBD1, 5 bases. The CDR3 has 14 residues. Germline CDR1 MNHEY, CDR2 SMNVEV (reference sequence). V dropped 4 bases and J dropped 3 bases, with 12 bases sitting between them. The CDR3 sequence: CASSSGARDYGYTF. The CDR3 bases are TGTGCCAGCAGTTCCGGGGCGCGGGACTATGGCTACACCTTC.